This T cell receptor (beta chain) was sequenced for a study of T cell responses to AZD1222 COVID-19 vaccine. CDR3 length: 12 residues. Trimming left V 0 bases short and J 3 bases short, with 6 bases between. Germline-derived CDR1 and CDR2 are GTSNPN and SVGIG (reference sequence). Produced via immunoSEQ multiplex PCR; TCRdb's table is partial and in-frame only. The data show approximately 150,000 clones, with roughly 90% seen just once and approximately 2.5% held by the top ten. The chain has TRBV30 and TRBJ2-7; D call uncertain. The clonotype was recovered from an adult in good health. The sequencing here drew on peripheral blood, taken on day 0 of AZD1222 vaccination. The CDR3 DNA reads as TGTGCCTGGAGTGTAGGGCTCTACGAGCAGTACTTC. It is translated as CAWSVGLYEQYF.